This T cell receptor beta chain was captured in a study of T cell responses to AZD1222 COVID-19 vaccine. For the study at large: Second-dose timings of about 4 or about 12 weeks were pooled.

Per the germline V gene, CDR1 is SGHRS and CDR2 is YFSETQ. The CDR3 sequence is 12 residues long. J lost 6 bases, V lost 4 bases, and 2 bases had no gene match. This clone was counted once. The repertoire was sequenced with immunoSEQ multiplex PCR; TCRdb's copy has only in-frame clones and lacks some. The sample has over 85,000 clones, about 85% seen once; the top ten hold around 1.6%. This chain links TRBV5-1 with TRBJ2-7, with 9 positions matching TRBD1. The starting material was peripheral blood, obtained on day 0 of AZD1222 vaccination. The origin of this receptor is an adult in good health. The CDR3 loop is CASSPTGGEQYF. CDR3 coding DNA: TGCGCCAGCAGCCCGACAGGGGGCGAGCAGTACTTC.